Below are 15 T cell receptor beta chains sequenced from a single sample in a study of control samples from healthy donors and cancer patients. TCRdb's copy holds only in-frame clones and misses some; the assay was immunoSEQ multiplex PCR. The data show 100,000 to 150,000 clones, 87% seen once. Sequencing was done on a sample of blood. These receptors all come from a man between 35 and 55 years old in good health.

Only one count was recorded for this clone. CDR3: CASSIRRRDTQYF. Written as DNA, the CDR3 is TGTGCCAGTAGTATAAGGAGGAGAGATACGCAGTATTTT. The chain uses TRBV19 and TRBJ2-3; D is perhaps TRBD2 (5 bases). There are 13 residues in the CDR3. Germline loops: CDR1 LNHDA, CDR2 SQIVND (reference sequence). V dropped 2 bases and J dropped 5 bases, with 8 bases sitting between them.

This chain joins TRBV6-2 or TRBV6-3 and TRBJ1-2; tentative D call: TRBD1 (6 bases). The germline V gene has CDR1 MNHEY and CDR2 SVGEGT. The ends were cut back, 2 bases at V and 8 bases at J, with 18 bases in the middle. The CDR3 loop spans 15 amino acids. The CDR3 region is CASSYPSTGDYGYTF. The CDR3 DNA reads as TGTGCCAGCAGTTACCCCTCGACAGGTGATTACGGCTACACCTTC.

This clone was counted between two and nine times. DNA of the CDR3: TGTGCCAGCAGCGCGCAAACAGAGCCTAACTATGGCTACACCTTC. Protein: CASSAQTEPNYGYTF. The J gene is TRBJ1-2, the V gene TRBV7-2; no reliable D call. The CDR3 extends over 15 amino acids. V lost 5 bases to trimming and J lost 0 bases, with 13 bases between them. Looked up from germline, CDR1 is SGHTA and CDR2 is FQGNSA. Full variable domain (outside the CDR3, taken from reference TRBV7-2 and TRBJ1-2): GAGVSQSPSNKVTEKGKDVELRCDPISGHTALYWYRQSLGQGLEFLIYFQGNSAPDKSGLPSDRFSAERTGGSVSTLTIQRTQQEDSAVYLCASSAQTEPNYGYTFGSGTRLTVV.

The chain couples TRBV14 to TRBJ2-7; D is unclear. The CDR3 runs to 14 residues. Trimming cost V 4 bases and J 4 bases, with 14 bases left between them. The V gene's germline CDR1 is SGHDN and CDR2 FVKESK. The CDR3 loop reads CASSLWEEGYEQYF. The CDR3 DNA is TGTGCCAGCAGCCTGTGGGAAGAAGGATACGAGCAGTACTTC. The complete variable domain, with remaining parts taken from reference TRBV14 and TRBJ2-7, reads EAGVTQFPSHSVIEKGQTVTLRCDPISGHDNLYWYRRVMGKEIKFLLHFVKESKQDESGMPNNRFLAERTGGTYSTLKVQPAELEDSGVYFCASSLWEEGYEQYFGPGTRLTVT.

V gene TRBV9 combines with J gene TRBJ2-3, with 11 bases fitting TRBD1. V gave up 0 bases and J gave up 2 bases; unmatched junction bases: 2. Germline CDR1 is SGDLS and CDR2 is YYNGEE. The CDR3 extends over 16 amino acids. This chain's CDR3 is CASSVGTGGPTDTQYF. Written as DNA, the CDR3 is TGTGCCAGCAGCGTAGGGACAGGGGGCCCCACAGATACGCAGTATTTT.

The gene calls are TRBV12-3 or TRBV12-4 and TRBJ1-5; D is unresolved. The germline V and J ends were trimmed by 2 bases and 8 bases, with 7 bases remaining between them. The CDR3 loop spans 12 amino acids. CDR3 sequence reads: CASSLNTEPQHF. The CDR3 DNA reads as TGTGCCAGCAGTTTAAACACCGAGCCCCAGCATTTT.

This chain connects TRBV3-1 (or the pseudogene TRBV3-2) to TRBJ2-1; no clear D. The CDR3 is 15 residues long. The V end was cut by 1 base, the J end by 4 bases, with 11 bases between. Germline CDR1 LGHDT, CDR2 YNNKEL (reference sequence). The CDR3 loop is CASSQGRSIYNEQFF. Here the CDR3 DNA reads TGTGCCAGCAGCCAAGGCAGGTCTATTTACAATGAGCAGTTCTTC.

V is TRBV7-9 and J is TRBJ1-4, with D possibly being TRBD1 (5 bases). The CDR3 is made up of 16 amino acids. Germline V CDR1 and CDR2: SEHNR, FQNEAQ (reference sequence). The germline V and J ends were trimmed by 5 bases and 1 base, with 14 bases remaining between them. CDR3 DNA sequence: TGTGCCAGCAGCCTGCAGGGTTTCGGAACTAATGAAAAACTGTTTTTT. Residues: CASSLQGFGTNEKLFF.

The rearrangement links TRBV3-1 (or the pseudogene TRBV3-2) to TRBJ2-1; D may be TRBD1 or TRBD2 (6 bases each). This CDR3 comprises 13 residues. Germline V gives CDR1 LGHDT, CDR2 YNNKEL (reference sequence). Trimming stripped 6 bases from V and 9 bases from J, with 15 bases between. The CDR3 bases are TGTGCCAGCAGACCCACAGGGACTGGTGAGCAGTTCTTC. Translated, it gives CASRPTGTGEQFF.

The chain recombines TRBV5-4 with TRBJ1-1; D might be TRBD1 (5 bases). The CDR3 is 17 amino acids. Trimming removed 4 bases at V and 0 bases at J, with 19 bases between. The germline V gene encodes CDR1 SGHNT and CDR2 YYREEE (reference sequence). The CDR3: CASSLGGGTGLNTEAFF. CDR3 nucleotides: TGTGCCAGCAGCCTGGGGGGGGGAACAGGACTGAACACTGAAGCTTTCTTT.

The rearrangement joins TRBV24-1 to TRBJ1-2; no firm D call. This CDR3 is built from 16 residues. Trimming cost V 7 bases and J 1 base, with 18 bases left between them. Germline CDR1 is KGHDR and CDR2 is SFDVKD. The CDR3 DNA reads TGTGCCACCAGAACGGACGGAACCCGAGATAACTATGGCTACACCTTC. It specifies CATRTDGTRDNYGYTF.

The rearrangement links TRBV29-1 to TRBJ1-1; D possibly corresponds to TRBD1 (6 bases). The V end was cut by 3 bases, the J end by 3 bases, with 17 bases between. Per the germline V gene, CDR1 is SQVTM and CDR2 is ANQGSEA. The CDR3 has 15 amino acids. CDR3 amino acids: CSVDDRKGLYTEAFF. The CDR3 DNA sequence: TGCAGCGTTGATGACAGGAAGGGCCTGTACACTGAAGCTTTCTTT.

This clone is labeled medium-sized (0.01 to 0.1%). The chain has TRBV12-3 or TRBV12-4 and TRBJ1-2, with no clear D. The CDR3 is made up of 13 amino acids. Trimming removed 3 bases from V and 6 bases from J, with 11 bases in between. CDR3 bases: TGTGCCAGCAGTTTCAGAGTGTGGAATGGCTACACCTTC. Translating it yields CASSFRVWNGYTF.

The chain carries TRBV19 and TRBJ1-6; D not resolved. Germline V gives CDR1 LNHDA, CDR2 SQIVND (reference sequence). The CDR3 covers 18 residues. Trimming pared 0 bases from V and 0 bases from J, leaving 12 bases between. Here the CDR3 DNA reads TGTGCCAGTAGTATAGATCTTCGAGGCAGCTCCTATAATTCACCCCTCCACTTT. Protein product: CASSIDLRGSSYNSPLHF.

The CDR3 DNA follows: TGTGCCAGCAGTTTAACCGGGGGCTTGGCGAGTTACGAGCAGTACTTC. It codes for CASSLTGGLASYEQYF. This chain links TRBV27 with TRBJ2-7; either TRBD1 or TRBD2 may fit D (6 bases each). Germline V lookup: CDR1 MNHEY, CDR2 SMNVEV (reference sequence). The CDR3 loop spans 16 amino acids. The V end was cut by 2 bases, the J end by 4 bases, with 18 bases between.